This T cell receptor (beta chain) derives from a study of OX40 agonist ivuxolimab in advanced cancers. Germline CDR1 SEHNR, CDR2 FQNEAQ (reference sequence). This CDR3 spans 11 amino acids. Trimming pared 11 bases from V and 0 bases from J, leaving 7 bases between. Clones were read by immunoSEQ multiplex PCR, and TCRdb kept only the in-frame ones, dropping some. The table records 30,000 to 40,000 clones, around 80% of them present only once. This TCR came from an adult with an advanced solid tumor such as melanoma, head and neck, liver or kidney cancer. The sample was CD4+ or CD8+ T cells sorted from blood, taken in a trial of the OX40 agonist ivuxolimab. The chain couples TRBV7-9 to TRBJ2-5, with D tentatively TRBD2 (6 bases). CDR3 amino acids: CAWEDQETQYF. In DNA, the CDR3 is TGTGCCTGGGAGGACCAAGAGACCCAGTACTTC.